The T cell receptor beta chain under discussion was sequenced for a study of shared clonotypes between healthy human individuals. This table comes from immunoSEQ multiplex PCR, and its TCRdb copy is limited to in-frame clones, with some not included. The table shows around 1.9 million clones, with just over 90% occurring only once. CD45RO-negative, CCR7-selected cells formed the naive CD8 fraction, which excluded terminally differentiated effector memory CD45RA+ cells. This CDR3 comprises 16 residues. Trimming pared 1 base from V and 0 bases from J, leaving 10 bases between. Germline CDR1 SGHTA, CDR2 FQGTGA.

The sequence was collected from a man aged 18-30 years in good health. Some clones in this sample may be carry-over from other donors' samples. This rearrangement joins TRBV7-3 to TRBJ2-4; a possible D gene is TRBD1 (6 bases). Sequencing was done on a sample of naive CD8+ T cells from PBMCs. CDR3 nucleotide sequence: TGTGCCAGCAGCTTAAACCAGGGGCAAGCCAAAAACATTCAGTACTTC. Residues: CASSLNQGQAKNIQYF.